Following are 12 T cell receptor beta chains from one sample sequenced in a study of T-cell memory formation after mild COVID-19. TCRdb reprocessed the 5' RACE reads with MiXCR, giving one entry per CDR3 protein. This table holds under 250,000 distinct CDR3 sequences, over 8.5% found once. What was sequenced was PBMCs or a T cell subset sorted from them (not recorded which). These receptors all stem from a man younger than 35 who had mild COVID-19 (a few samples of this study predate the infection). Cell type and time point are not known.

This clonotype was picked up a small number of times. The J gene is TRBJ1-2, the V gene TRBV6-6; no definite D call. The CDR3 spans 14 residues. Germline V gives CDR1 MNHNY, CDR2 SVGAGI (reference sequence). The V end was cut by 1 base, the J end by 6 bases, with 12 bases between. CDR3 in amino acids: CASSYFPEQDGYTF. The CDR3 bases are TGTGCCAGCAGTTACTTCCCTGAGCAGGATGGCTACACCTTC.

This clonotype was detected a few times. The J gene is TRBJ1-2, the V gene TRBV7-2; no firm D call. Trimming took off 7 bases at V and 3 bases at J, with 12 bases between the two ends. The CDR3 covers 13 residues. The V gene's germline CDR1 is SGHTA and CDR2 FQGNSA. The CDR3 region is CASKSPEDYGYTF. The CDR3 DNA reads TGTGCCAGCAAGTCCCCCGAGGACTATGGCTACACCTTC.

This clonotype occurred many times. The rearrangement uses TRBV4-1 and TRBJ2-3; D remains ambiguous. The CDR3 has 15 amino acids. V lost 1 base, J lost 2 bases, and 10 bases lay in between. CDR1 and CDR2 (germline): MGHRA, YSYEKL. This CDR3 reads CASSQAAPDTDTQYF. As DNA, the CDR3 is TGCGCCAGCAGCCAAGCAGCACCAGACACAGATACGCAGTATTTT.

This clonotype was detected a few times. The genes are TRBV28 and TRBJ2-3; 7 bases are a match to TRBD1. The CDR3 runs 15 residues. Germline CDR1 MDHEN, CDR2 SYDVKM. V shed 5 bases and J 2 bases; nucleotides not matched to a gene: 7. In DNA form, the CDR3 reads TGTGCCAGCAGTCGTGGGACAGAATACACAGATACGCAGTATTTT. Protein: CASSRGTEYTDTQYF.

The chain combines TRBV6-2 or TRBV6-3 with TRBJ1-5; D is perhaps TRBD1 (5 bases). This CDR3 spans 14 amino acids. CDR1 and CDR2 from the germline V gene are MNHEY and SVGEGT. V lost 11 bases to trimming and J lost 0 bases, with 14 bases between them. The CDR3 nucleotides read TGTGCCTGGATGCGGACACTTAGCAATCAGCCCCAGCATTTT. Protein sequence: CAWMRTLSNQPQHF.

This chain links TRBV5-1 with TRBJ2-1, with 9 bases aligning to TRBD2. The V and J ends lost 2 bases and 10 bases, in that order; junction bases with no gene match: 10. Germline CDR1 and CDR2: SGHRS and YFSETQ. CDR3 length equals 15 residues. CDR3 amino acids: CASSLNPGLASEQFF. CDR3 nucleotides: TGCGCCAGCAGCTTAAATCCGGGACTAGCAAGCGAGCAGTTCTTC.

This chain connects TRBV7-6 to TRBJ1-5; weak D call: TRBD1 (6 bases). V lost 1 base, J lost 5 bases, and 12 bases lay in between. CDR1 and CDR2 from the germline V gene are SGHVS and FNYEAQ. The CDR3 consists of 15 residues. CDR3 coding DNA: TGTGCCAGCAGCTTAGGCACGGGGGGCTATCAGCCCCAGCATTTT. This translates into CASSLGTGGYQPQHF.

Only a few counts were recorded for this clonotype. This chain's CDR3 is CASSIDNNQPQHF. The CDR3 nucleotides read TGTGCCAGTAGTATAGACAACAATCAGCCCCAGCATTTT. This chain connects TRBV19 to TRBJ1-5; no clear D gene. Germline V lookup: CDR1 LNHDA, CDR2 SQIVND (reference sequence). V was trimmed by 0 bases and J by 3 bases, leaving 3 bases between them. CDR3 length equals 13 residues.

CDR3 bases: TGTGCCAGCAGGAGACAGGGGAACGACAATGAGCAGTTCTTC. Translation: CASRRQGNDNEQFF. This chain connects TRBV12-3 or TRBV12-4 to TRBJ2-1; 8 bases map to TRBD1. This CDR3 spans 14 amino acids. V lost 6 bases to trimming and J lost 5 bases; unmatched junction nucleotides: 6.

The chain carries TRBV19 and TRBJ1-5, with TRBD1 matching 9 bases. The CDR3 spans 15 residues. Germline V gene lookup returns CDR1 LNHDA and CDR2 SQIVND (reference sequence). Unmatched junction bases numbered 3, after V lost 3 bases and J lost 3 bases. The CDR3, as DNA: TGTGCCAGTAGTATTGGGACAGGGCACAATCAGCCCCAGCATTTT. Translated: CASSIGTGHNQPQHF.

This clonotype has just a few counts. The rearrangement uses TRBV7-9 and TRBJ2-7; D unresolved. This CDR3 contains 13 residues. Per germline, CDR1 SEHNR and CDR2 FQNEAQ (reference sequence). The V end was cut by 5 bases, the J end by 2 bases, with 10 bases between. CDR3 sequence: CASSPLTAYEQYV. The CDR3 DNA follows: TGTGCCAGCAGCCCCCTGACGGCCTACGAGCAGTACGTC.

The chain combines TRBV7-3 with TRBJ1-1, with D uncertain. The CDR3 extends over 13 amino acids. The germline gives CDR1 SGHTA, CDR2 FQGTGA. Deletions cut 5 bases from V and 4 bases from J, with 11 bases between. This chain's CDR3 is CASSPSVVTEAFF. The CDR3 bases are TGTGCCAGCAGCCCCTCCGTTGTCACTGAAGCTTTCTTT.